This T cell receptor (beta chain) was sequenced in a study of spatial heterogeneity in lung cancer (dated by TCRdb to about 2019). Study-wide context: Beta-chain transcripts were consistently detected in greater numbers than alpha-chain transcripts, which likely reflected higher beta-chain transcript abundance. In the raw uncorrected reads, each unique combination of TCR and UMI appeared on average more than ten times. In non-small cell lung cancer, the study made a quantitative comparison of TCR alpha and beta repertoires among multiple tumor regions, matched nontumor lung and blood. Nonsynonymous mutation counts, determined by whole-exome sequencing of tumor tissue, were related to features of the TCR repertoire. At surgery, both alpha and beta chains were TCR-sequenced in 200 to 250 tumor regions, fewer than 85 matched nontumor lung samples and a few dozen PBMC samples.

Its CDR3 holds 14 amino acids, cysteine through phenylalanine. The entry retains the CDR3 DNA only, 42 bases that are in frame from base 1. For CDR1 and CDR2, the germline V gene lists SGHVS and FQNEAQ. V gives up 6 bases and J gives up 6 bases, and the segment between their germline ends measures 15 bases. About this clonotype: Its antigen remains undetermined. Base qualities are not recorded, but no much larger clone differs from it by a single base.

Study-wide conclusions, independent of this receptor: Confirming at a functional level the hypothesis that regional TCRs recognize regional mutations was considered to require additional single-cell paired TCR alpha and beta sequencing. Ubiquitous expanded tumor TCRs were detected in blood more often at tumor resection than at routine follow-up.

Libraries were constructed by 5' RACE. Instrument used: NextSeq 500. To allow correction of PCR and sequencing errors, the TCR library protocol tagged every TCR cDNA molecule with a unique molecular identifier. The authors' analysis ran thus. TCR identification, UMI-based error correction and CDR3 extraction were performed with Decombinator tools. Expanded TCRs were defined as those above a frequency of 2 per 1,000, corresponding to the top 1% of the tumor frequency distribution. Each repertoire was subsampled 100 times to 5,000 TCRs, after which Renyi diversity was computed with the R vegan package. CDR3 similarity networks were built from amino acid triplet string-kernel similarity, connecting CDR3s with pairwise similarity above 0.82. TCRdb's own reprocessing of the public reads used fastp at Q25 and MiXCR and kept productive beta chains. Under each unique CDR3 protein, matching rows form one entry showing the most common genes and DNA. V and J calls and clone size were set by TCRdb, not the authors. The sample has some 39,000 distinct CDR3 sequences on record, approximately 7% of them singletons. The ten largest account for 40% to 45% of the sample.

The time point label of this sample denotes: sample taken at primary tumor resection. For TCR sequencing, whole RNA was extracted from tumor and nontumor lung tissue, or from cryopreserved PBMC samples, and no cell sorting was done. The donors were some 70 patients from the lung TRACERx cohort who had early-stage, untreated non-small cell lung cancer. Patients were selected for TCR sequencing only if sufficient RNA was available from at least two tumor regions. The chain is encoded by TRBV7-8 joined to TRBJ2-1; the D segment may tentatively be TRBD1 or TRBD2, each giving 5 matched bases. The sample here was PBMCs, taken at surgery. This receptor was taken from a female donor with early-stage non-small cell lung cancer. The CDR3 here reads CASRGRMLGNEQFF. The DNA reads TGTGCCAGCAGGGGACGAATGTTGGGCAATGAGCAGTTCTTC.